A single sample is the source of the 17 T cell receptor beta chains below, sequenced in a study of blood T cell repertoires in COVID-19. Sequencing was performed with immunoSEQ multiplex PCR; in TCRdb, only in-frame clones are kept and a portion is missing. The sample lists around 100,000 clones, around 85% seen once, with 2.5% to 3.5% in the top ten. The sample taken for sequencing was peripheral blood. These receptors were obtained from a woman over 75 with active or convalescent COVID-19.

The gene calls are TRBV5-1 and TRBJ2-5; 9 bases are shared with TRBD1. Germline V lookup: CDR1 SGHRS, CDR2 YFSETQ. The CDR3 covers 14 residues. J was trimmed by 5 bases and V by 3 bases; bases with no gene match: 5. The CDR3 nucleotides are TGCGCCAGCAGCTCGGGACAGGGTGGCGAGACCCAGTACTTC. This sequence encodes CASSSGQGGETQYF.

The chain is built from TRBV15 and TRBJ1-5; perhaps TRBD1 as D (6 bases). There are 16 residues in the CDR3. The germline gives CDR1 LNHNV, CDR2 YYDKDF (reference sequence). Trimming stripped 2 bases from V and 3 bases from J, with 14 bases between. CDR3 sequence reads: CATSRRGTPLNQPQHF. The CDR3 DNA reads TGTGCCACCAGCAGAAGGGGGACGCCCCTCAATCAGCCCCAGCATTTT.

The chain employs TRBV27 and TRBJ2-7; TRBD2 matches at 7 bases. With V trimmed by 8 bases and J by 5 bases, 9 bases remained unmatched. The length of the CDR3 is 13 residues. From germline, CDR1 is MNHEY and CDR2 SMNVEV (reference sequence). CDR3 sequence: CASGTTRSHEQYF. CDR3 bases: TGTGCCAGCGGGACTACCCGGTCCCACGAGCAGTACTTC.

The chain recombines TRBV18 with TRBJ2-2; 11 bases line up with TRBD1. Germline assignment: CDR1 KGHSH and CDR2 LQKENI. The V segment lost 3 bases and the J segment 6 bases; nucleotides outside the gene matches: 6. CDR3 size: 16 residues. CDR3: CASSPSGTGGAGELFF. CDR3 bases: TGTGCCAGCTCACCGTCCGGGACAGGGGGAGCCGGGGAGCTGTTTTTT.

V usage is TRBV5-1 and J usage is TRBJ1-3; TRBD1 is a possible D gene (5 bases). The CDR3 has 18 residues. Trimming pared 0 bases from V and 1 base from J, leaving 17 bases between. Germline CDR1 SGHRS, CDR2 YFSETQ. The CDR3 DNA reads as TGCGCCAGCAGCTTGGAAGGTGGAGGGGTGTATTCTGGAAACACCATATATTTT. This encodes CASSLEGGGVYSGNTIYF.

This clone was counted a few times. The chain carries TRBV30 and TRBJ2-7; D unclear. Trimming pared 2 bases from V and 3 bases from J, leaving 8 bases between. Germline CDR1 GTSNPN, CDR2 SVGIG (reference sequence). CDR3 length equals 12 residues. Here the CDR3 reads CAWSPHGYEQYF. The DNA of the CDR3 is TGTGCCTGGAGTCCACATGGCTACGAGCAGTACTTC.

J is TRBJ1-2 and V is TRBV27, with TRBD1 matching 9 bases. Looked up from germline, CDR1 is MNHEY and CDR2 is SMNVEV (reference sequence). V dropped 4 bases and J dropped 8; count of bases not matched to a gene: 8. The CDR3 has 14 amino acids. The CDR3, as DNA: TGTGCCAGCAGTTCCCTGGGACAGGGCGGCGGCTACACCTTC. Amino acids: CASSSLGQGGGYTF.

The V and J genes are TRBV28 and TRBJ2-3; D not resolved. Trimming cost V 9 bases and J 0 bases, with 13 bases left between them. The CDR3 has 14 amino acids. From germline, CDR1 is MDHEN and CDR2 SYDVKM. The CDR3 reads CASSHRLSTDTQYF. CDR3 sequence (DNA): TGTGCCAGTAGTCACCGACTTAGCACAGATACGCAGTATTTT.

The chain's CDR3 is CASSLGTGDGNTIYF. CDR3 nucleotides: TGTGCCAGCAGCTTGGGTACAGGGGATGGAAACACCATATATTTT. The V call is TRBV5-4, the J call TRBJ1-3; 7 nucleotides match TRBD1. J gave up 3 bases and V 0 bases, and 3 bases lay outside the gene matches. Germline CDR1 SGHNT, CDR2 YYREEE (reference sequence). The CDR3 loop spans 15 amino acids.

The CDR3 here is CASSPRDSGANVLTF. The CDR3 DNA reads TGTGCCAGCAGCCCCCGGGATTCTGGGGCCAACGTCCTGACTTTC. The J gene is TRBJ2-6, the V gene TRBV4-2; possible D gene TRBD2, 5 bases. This CDR3 has 15 amino acids. The V gene's germline CDR1 is LGHNA and CDR2 YNFKEQ. The ends were cut back, 4 bases at V and 1 base at J, with 8 bases in the middle.

V is TRBV7-9 and J is TRBJ2-7; TRBD1 agrees at 12 bases. CDR3 size: 15 residues. V dropped 5 bases and J dropped 7; count of bases not matched to a gene: 9. CDR1 and CDR2 from the germline V gene are SEHNR and FQNEAQ (reference sequence). CDR3 DNA sequence: TGTGCCAGCAGCCTAACGGGACAGGGGGCCTCTGAGCAGTACTTC. This gives the protein CASSLTGQGASEQYF.

The V gene is TRBV4-1, the J gene TRBJ2-3; a possible D gene is TRBD1 (6 bases). This CDR3 is built from 12 residues. Germline V lookup: CDR1 MGHRA, CDR2 YSYEKL. V gave up 7 bases and J gave up 4 bases, with 9 bases separating them. This CDR3 is CASTPGADTQYF. The CDR3 region has the DNA TGCGCCAGCACCCCAGGGGCAGATACGCAGTATTTT.

This chain uses TRBV27 with TRBJ1-4; D not resolved. The CDR3 sequence is 15 residues long. V lost 8 bases and J lost 8, with 21 bases in between. Germline CDR1 is MNHEY and CDR2 is SMNVEV (reference sequence). The CDR3 loop reads CASRREESSREKLFF. CDR3 in DNA: TGTGCCAGCCGCCGCGAAGAGTCCTCGAGGGAAAAACTGTTTTTT.

The gene calls are TRBV24-1 and TRBJ2-7, with 11 bases fitting TRBD1. CDR3 length: 15 amino acids. CDR1 KGHDR and CDR2 SFDVKD come from the germline V gene. With V trimmed by 7 bases and J by 0 bases, 4 bases remained unmatched. The CDR3 bases are TGTGCCACCAGCCGGACAGGGGGCGACTCCTACGAGCAGTACTTC. This codes for CATSRTGGDSYEQYF.

This clone appeared once. The chain combines TRBV6-5 with TRBJ1-5; 10 positions match TRBD1. Germline V lookup: CDR1 MNHEY, CDR2 SVGAGI. The CDR3 length is 15 residues. Trimming took 5 bases from V and 3 from J; bases not matched to a gene: 4. The DNA of the CDR3 is TGTGCCAGCAGTCCAGGGACAGGGGTCAATCAGCCCCAGCATTTT. It is translated as CASSPGTGVNQPQHF.

This chain connects TRBV13 to TRBJ1-6; 9 bases match TRBD1. This CDR3 has 15 amino acids. Germline CDR1 is PRHDT and CDR2 is FYEKMQ (reference sequence). V lost 0 bases, J lost 9 bases, and 3 bases stayed unmatched. The CDR3 loop reads CASSLGGTGISPLHF. CDR3 DNA sequence: TGTGCCAGCAGCTTAGGAGGGACAGGGATTTCACCCCTCCACTTT.

This chain uses TRBV28 with TRBJ2-1, with TRBD2 identical over 13 bases. CDR1 and CDR2 (germline): MDHEN, SYDVKM. CDR3 size: 17 residues. Trimming took 2 bases from V and 9 from J; bases not matched to a gene: 10. The CDR3 loop is CASSLTLGTSGNSEQFF. CDR3 sequence (DNA): TGTGCCAGCAGTTTAACCTTAGGGACTAGCGGGAATAGTGAGCAGTTCTTC. The full variable domain, with the rest looked up from reference TRBV28 and TRBJ2-1, is DVKVTQSSRYLVKRTGEKVFLECVQDMDHENMFWYRQDPGLGLRLIYFSYDVKMKEKGDIPEGYSVSREKKERFSLILESASTNQTSMYLCASSLTLGTSGNSEQFFGPGTRLTVL.